The 27 T cell receptor delta chains reported below all come from one sample, sequenced in a study of Vδ1+ human thymocytes. Findings and limits, study-wide: In the thymus, TRG and TRD repertoires looked highly polyclonal with Gaussian CDR3 lengths.

Their antigens are not known. RNA was extracted from the cells and then reverse transcribed. Multiplex PCR used pooled V-gene forward primers and a constant-region reverse primer to amplify CDR3s. TCRdb fed the multiplex PCR reads into CATT to redo clone calling. The data hold roughly 55,000 delta-chain clones, with 15% observed a single time. Material for sequencing was Vdelta1+ gamma-delta thymocytes from the thymus. The subset: FACS-sorted CD3+ TCRalphabeta- TCRVdelta1+ TCRVdelta2- thymocytes. These receptors were obtained from a boy in the first two years of life who had congenital heart surgery.

The chain joins TRDV1 to TRDJ1; D is perhaps TRDD2 (5 bases). Trimming removed 2 bases from V and 0 bases from J, with 16 bases in between. The CDR3 is 17 residues long. CDR1 TSWWSYY and CDR2 QGS come from the germline V gene. The CDR3 nucleotides read TGTGCTCTTGGGGAAGCCCTACGGACTCATAACACCGATAAACTCATCTTT. The encoded protein is CALGEALRTHNTDKLIF.

In its sample, this clone was seen a few times. The chain couples TRDV1 to TRDJ1; 8 bases line up with TRDD3. Germline CDR1 and CDR2: TSWWSYY and QGS. The CDR3 has 17 amino acids. Unmatched junction bases numbered 13, after V lost 0 bases and J lost 7 bases. The CDR3 loop reads CALGELTSCAGGVKLIF. The CDR3 DNA reads as TGTGCTCTTGGGGAACTTACCTCCTGCGCTGGGGGAGTTAAACTCATCTTT.

The chain carries TRDV1 and TRDJ1, with a weak D call TRDD2 (5 bases). Deletions cut 0 bases from V and 4 bases from J, with 27 bases between. The CDR3 has 20 residues. Germline assignment: CDR1 TSWWSYY and CDR2 QGS. The CDR3 sequence: CALGELVYPTYRPFSDKLIF. Here the CDR3 DNA reads TGTGCTCTTGGGGAACTAGTTTACCCTACTTATAGACCTTTTAGCGATAAACTCATCTTT.

This clone was seen more than once but under ten times. The chain is built from TRDV1 and TRDJ1, with TRDD3 matching 9 bases. CDR1 and CDR2 from the germline V gene are TSWWSYY and QGS. The length of the CDR3 is 24 residues. V was pared by 6 bases and J by 2 bases, with 34 bases of the junction left unmatched. The CDR3 DNA sequence: TGTGCTCTTGGCATACGTCCGCTGAACCGTACTGGGGGACCAACCCTACCTGGGACCGATAAACTCATCTTT. Translation: CALGIRPLNRTGGPTLPGTDKLIF.

In this sample, this clone turned up a few times. The chain has TRDV1 and TRDJ1, with 7 positions matching TRDD3. J was trimmed by 6 bases and V by 4 bases; bases with no gene match: 20. The CDR3 is made up of 18 amino acids. CDR1 TSWWSYY and CDR2 QGS come from the germline V gene. DNA of the CDR3: TGTGCTCTTGGGGCGCACATCTACCCGGGGATAGGTACCAATAAACTCATCTTT. Its translation is CALGAHIYPGIGTNKLIF.

The chain uses TRDV1 and TRDJ1, with D possibly matching TRDD2 (5 bases). This CDR3 has 17 amino acids. V dropped 0 bases and J dropped 8 bases, with 22 bases sitting between them. Germline values: CDR1 TSWWSYY, CDR2 QGS. This CDR3 reads CALGELAALLEDWKLIF. DNA of the CDR3: TGTGCTCTTGGGGAACTAGCAGCCCTACTAGAGGATTGGAAACTCATCTTT.

This sequence joins TRDV1 and TRDJ2; D might be TRDD3 (5 bases). The V gene lost 9 bases and the J gene lost 4 bases, with 12 bases spanning the gap. From germline, CDR1 is TSWWSYY and CDR2 QGS. The CDR3 runs to 13 residues. CDR3 residues: CALPGGGTAQLFF. The CDR3 region has the DNA TGTGCTCTCCCAGGGGGGGGGACAGCACAACTCTTCTTT.

The chain has TRDV1 and TRDJ1, with TRDD3 identical over 12 bases. Germline V CDR1 and CDR2: TSWWSYY, QGS. The CDR3 extends over 18 amino acids. V trimming: 3 bases; J trimming: 7 bases; junction bases outside the gene matches: 15. Written as DNA, the CDR3 is TGTGCTCTTGGGGAGACTTCTCACTGGGGGATACAGGACCGTAAACTCATCTTT. This gives the protein CALGETSHWGIQDRKLIF.

This clone was counted a few times. The genes are TRDV1 and TRDJ1; TRDD3 agrees at 10 bases. Germline V lookup: CDR1 TSWWSYY, CDR2 QGS. The CDR3 runs to 21 residues. V lost 1 base to trimming and J lost 0 bases; unmatched junction nucleotides: 17. The CDR3 DNA is TGTGCTCTTGGGGAACGGTGGATTACTGGGGGATTTAGTTGGTACACCGATAAACTCATCTTT. This codes for CALGERWITGGFSWYTDKLIF.

The chain uses TRDV1 and TRDJ1; TRDD3 aligns across 10 bases. The CDR3 is 18 amino acids. Trimming cost V 2 bases and J 0 bases; bases outside gene matches: 9. Germline V gives CDR1 TSWWSYY, CDR2 QGS. In DNA form, the CDR3 reads TGTGCTCTTGGGGAATCTCTCTGGGGGATAGGGTACACCGATAAACTCATCTTT. This encodes CALGESLWGIGYTDKLIF.

This sequence joins TRDV3 and TRDJ1; TRDD3 matches 10 bases. Losses at the gene ends were 5 bases for V and 4 bases for J; bases not matched to a gene: 22. There are 18 residues in the CDR3. CDR1 and CDR2 (germline): TVYSNPD, GDNSRS (reference sequence). For the CDR3, the DNA is TGTGCCGCTCTCCTTCCGACTGTACTGGGGGATCGGCACGATAAACTCATCTTT. It translates to CAALLPTVLGDRHDKLIF.

Only a few counts were recorded for this clone. This chain links TRDV1 with TRDJ1; 13 bases fit TRDD3. CDR1 TSWWSYY and CDR2 QGS come from the germline V gene. The CDR3 is 21 residues long. After removal of 2 bases from V and 7 bases from J, the junction contained 22 bases not matched to a gene. CDR3 amino acids: CALGEGAFLTLTGGYAVKLIF. As DNA, the CDR3 is TGTGCTCTTGGGGAAGGGGCATTCCTGACCCTAACTGGGGGATACGCAGTTAAACTCATCTTT.

J is TRDJ1 and V is TRDV1; D not resolved. V dropped 5 bases and J dropped 0 bases, with 16 bases sitting between them. Looked up from germline, CDR1 is TSWWSYY and CDR2 is QGS. This CDR3 has 16 residues. CDR3 loop: CALGNRVPLDTDKLIF. The CDR3 nucleotides read TGTGCTCTTGGGAACAGAGTCCCTCTCGACACCGATAAACTCATCTTT.

This clone was counted between two and nine times. A read error may account for a junction end that differs from germline. The chain combines TRDV1 with TRDJ1, with D perhaps matching TRDD3 (9 bases). The germline gives CDR1 TSWWSYY, CDR2 QGS. This CDR3 contains 20 residues. The CDR3 loop is CALGSLYTSYWGKYTDKLIF. The CDR3 bases are TGTGCTCTTGGGTCCCTATACACTTCCTACTGGGGGAAGTACACCGATAAGCTCATCTTT.

This chain joins TRDV1 and TRDJ1; possibly TRDD2 for D (6 bases). Trimming removed 3 bases from V and 0 bases from J, with 20 bases in between. Germline-derived CDR1 and CDR2 are TSWWSYY and QGS. This CDR3 has 18 residues. The chain's CDR3 is CALGDLPLASYYTDKLIF. DNA of the CDR3: TGTGCTCTTGGGGACCTTCCCCTAGCTTCGTATTACACCGATAAACTCATCTTT.

The rearrangement uses TRDV1 and TRDJ1; 8 bases are shared with TRDD3. After removal of 0 bases from V and 3 bases from J, the junction contained 12 bases not matched to a gene. Germline loops: CDR1 TSWWSYY, CDR2 QGS. This CDR3 contains 18 residues. The CDR3 DNA reads TGTGCTCTTGGGGAACTCTCCTACAGGCTGGGGGAGTCCGATAAACTCATCTTT. Protein: CALGELSYRLGESDKLIF.

This sequence joins TRDV1 and TRDJ1; D is tentatively TRDD2 or TRDD3 (5 bases each). V was pared by 6 bases and J by 0 bases, with 26 bases between. The CDR3 totals 19 residues. CDR1 is TSWWSYY and CDR2 is QGS in the germline V gene. The CDR3 nucleotides are TGTGCTCTTGGCGAAAAAATTCCTCGGCGGGGGCTGTACACCGATAAACTCATCTTT. Translating it yields CALGEKIPRRGLYTDKLIF.

Only a few counts were recorded for this clone. The rearrangement links TRDV1 to TRDJ1; 13 bases match TRDD3. Trimming took 1 base from V and 0 from J; bases not matched to a gene: 11. This CDR3 region has 20 residues. Looked up from germline, CDR1 is TSWWSYY and CDR2 is QGS. CDR3 DNA sequence: TGTGCTCTTGGGGAACCAAGAAGAGACTGGGGGATACGGTACACCGATAAACTCATCTTT. This gives the protein CALGEPRRDWGIRYTDKLIF.

This clone has just a few counts. The rearrangement uses TRDV1 and TRDJ1; 10 nucleotides match TRDD3. Unmatched junction bases numbered 21, after V lost 4 bases and J lost 4 bases. Germline V CDR1 and CDR2: TSWWSYY, QGS. The CDR3 covers 20 residues. CDR3 sequence: CALGGATFLFRGIRRDKLIF. The DNA of the CDR3 is TGTGCTCTTGGGGGTGCAACGTTCCTTTTCCGGGGGATACGGCGCGATAAACTCATCTTT.

In the case of this clone: Other DNA variants within this sample encode the same CDR3. The chain joins TRDV1 to TRDJ1, with 12 positions matching TRDD3. The CDR3 spans 24 residues. Germline-derived CDR1 and CDR2 are TSWWSYY and QGS. V shed 0 bases, J shed 0 bases, and the junction held 23 bases outside the gene matches. The CDR3, as DNA: TGTGCTCTTGGGGAACTGGCGATCCTCCCCCTCGCTGGGGGATACGCGAGGTACACCGATAAACTCATCTTT. It yields the protein CALGELAILPLAGGYARYTDKLIF.

J is TRDJ1 and V is TRDV1, with D uncertain. V dropped 1 base and J dropped 1 base, with 22 bases sitting between them. Germline assignment: CDR1 TSWWSYY and CDR2 QGS. The length of the CDR3 is 19 residues. As DNA, the CDR3 is TGTGCTCTTGGGGAACCAAACCTCAACTTTTGGATGCCCACCGATAAACTCATCTTT. Its protein product is CALGEPNLNFWMPTDKLIF.

This clone was observed a few times. The rearrangement joins TRDV1 to TRDJ1; possible D gene TRDD3, 6 bases. The CDR3 is 19 amino acids. Deletions cut 3 bases from V and 3 bases from J, with 26 bases between. Germline V gene sequence: CDR1 TSWWSYY, CDR2 QGS. The CDR3 DNA follows: TGTGCTCTTGGGGACCGACTACGTGATCGGTTTTGGGGGGCCGATAAACTCATCTTT. Translated: CALGDRLRDRFWGADKLIF.

The gene calls are TRDV1 and TRDJ1; TRDD3 matches 12 bases. Trimming removed 1 base from V and 3 bases from J; junction bases left unmatched: 12. The CDR3 is 19 amino acids. Germline CDR1 and CDR2: TSWWSYY and QGS. CDR3 protein: CALGERGERWGIRSDKLIF. Written as DNA, the CDR3 is TGTGCTCTTGGGGAACGGGGCGAACGCTGGGGGATACGTTCCGATAAACTCATCTTT.

This clone came up a few times. J is TRDJ1 and V is TRDV1; D gene uncertain. CDR3 length: 17 amino acids. V was cut by 3 bases and J by 2 bases, with 19 bases left in between. Germline CDR1 reads TSWWSYY; CDR2 reads QGS. This CDR3 is CALGERSSPVRTDKLIF. The CDR3 nucleotides are TGTGCTCTTGGGGAGCGTAGCTCGCCGGTACGGACCGATAAACTCATCTTT.

This chain joins TRDV1 and TRDJ1; D not resolved. This CDR3 region has 18 residues. V was clipped by 1 base and J by 2 bases, with 20 bases between them. Germline values: CDR1 TSWWSYY, CDR2 QGS. Written as DNA, the CDR3 is TGTGCTCTTGGGGAACCGTCGGGTCTACTTTGCCTTACCGATAAACTCATCTTT. Amino acid sequence: CALGEPSGLLCLTDKLIF.

This clone came up once. The V and J genes are TRDV1 and TRDJ1, with 13 bases aligning to TRDD3. Germline-derived CDR1 and CDR2 are TSWWSYY and QGS. This CDR3 is built from 22 residues. V gave up 0 bases and J gave up 1 base; unmatched junction bases: 17. The CDR3: CALGELSLEPHWGIRTTDKLIF. In DNA form, the CDR3 reads TGTGCTCTTGGGGAACTGTCCCTCGAGCCTCACTGGGGGATACGTACCACCGATAAACTCATCTTT.

This clone came up a few times. J is TRDJ1 and V is TRDV1, with TRDD3 as a possible D gene (10 bases). The CDR3 totals 23 residues. The V gene's germline CDR1 is TSWWSYY and CDR2 QGS. The V and J ends lost 2 bases and 2 bases respectively, with 36 bases between them. This chain's CDR3 is CALGECDGLPTMTGGFKTDKLIF. Here the CDR3 DNA reads TGTGCTCTTGGGGAATGCGACGGCCTTCCTACGATGACTGGGGGATTCAAGACCGATAAACTCATCTTT.